The 20 T cell receptor beta chains reported below all come from one sample, sequenced in a study of control samples from healthy donors and cancer patients. Assay used: immunoSEQ multiplex PCR; TCRdb lists only in-frame clones, some missing. This table holds 150,000 or so clones, roughly 94% found once. Sequenced: blood. These receptors were obtained from a middle-aged woman in good health.

As regards this clone: This sample includes further DNA sequences coding for the same CDR3. The V gene is TRBV5-4, the J gene TRBJ1-1; D unclear. In germline, CDR1 is SGHNT, CDR2 YYREEE (reference sequence). V was pared by 0 bases and J by 1 base, with 4 bases between. This CDR3 has 13 residues. The CDR3 DNA sequence: TGTGCCAGCAGCTTGGACAGGAACACTGAAGCTTTCTTT. Translating it yields CASSLDRNTEAFF.

J is TRBJ2-2 and V is TRBV2, with no clear D. V gave up 6 bases and J gave up 4 bases, with 9 bases separating them. The germline V gene encodes CDR1 SNHLY and CDR2 FYNNEI. CDR3 length: 13 amino acids. In DNA, the CDR3 is TGTGCCAGCAGATGGGCCCCCACCGGGGAGCTGTTTTTT. Amino acids: CASRWAPTGELFF.

About this clone: The sample contains more than one DNA sequence encoding this CDR3. V gene TRBV7-2 combines with J gene TRBJ1-5; D not certain. The germline V gene has CDR1 SGHTA and CDR2 FQGNSA. There are 13 residues in the CDR3. The ends were cut back, 1 base at V and 4 bases at J, with 5 bases in the middle. The CDR3 DNA reads as TGTGCCAGCAGCTTAGATGGAAATCAGCCCCAGCATTTT. This sequence encodes CASSLDGNQPQHF.

This rearrangement joins TRBV12-3 or TRBV12-4 to TRBJ1-5; a weak D match, TRBD1 (5 bases). V shed 8 bases and J shed 1 base, with 9 bases lying between them. There are 13 residues in the CDR3. The CDR3 coding sequence is TGTGCCAGCTGCCGGGGGAGCAATCAGCCCCAGCATTTT. This gives the protein CASCRGSNQPQHF.

The rearrangement links TRBV27 to TRBJ2-1, with D hard to call. The CDR3 contains 15 residues. The germline V gene encodes CDR1 MNHEY and CDR2 SMNVEV (reference sequence). V lost 6 bases, J lost 3 bases, and 15 bases lay in between. CDR3 sequence reads: CASRVGSRYYNEQFF. The CDR3 region has the DNA TGTGCCAGCAGAGTTGGCTCCAGATACTACAATGAGCAGTTCTTC.

The chain carries TRBV7-9 and TRBJ1-2; tentative D call: TRBD1 (6 bases). The germline gives CDR1 SEHNR, CDR2 FQNEAQ (reference sequence). This CDR3 spans 15 amino acids. V lost 3 bases and J lost 4, with 15 bases in between. CDR3: CASSFRTETGYGYTF. The DNA for the CDR3 is TGTGCCAGCAGCTTCAGGACAGAAACGGGCTATGGCTACACCTTC.

This chain uses TRBV7-3 with TRBJ1-6, with a possible D match to TRBD1 (5 bases). V lost 5 bases and J lost 9, with 14 bases in between. Germline V lookup: CDR1 SGHTA, CDR2 FQGTGA. The CDR3 sequence is 14 residues long. CDR3 in amino acids: CASSPGGVVSPLHF. For the CDR3, the DNA is TGTGCCAGCAGCCCGGGGGGGGTAGTTTCACCCCTCCACTTT.

The chain combines TRBV6-5 with TRBJ2-2; D gene unclear. The CDR3 runs 13 residues. Germline CDR1 reads MNHEY; CDR2 reads SVGAGI. V shed 7 bases and J shed 3 bases, with 9 bases lying between them. In DNA form, the CDR3 reads TGTGCCAGCAAGTCCGAGTACACCGGGGAGCTGTTTTTT. Translated: CASKSEYTGELFF.

The rearrangement links TRBV11-3 to TRBJ2-1; perhaps TRBD2 as D (5 bases). The CDR3 contains 14 residues. Germline V gives CDR1 SGHNT, CDR2 YENEEA. V lost 5 bases and J 1 base, leaving 9 bases between the germline ends. The CDR3 region is CASSLALSYNEQFF. DNA of the CDR3: TGTGCCAGCAGCCTAGCCTTATCCTACAATGAGCAGTTCTTC.

Points on this clone: At one end, the junction sequence differs from germline, possibly due to a read error. Other nucleotide sequences from this sample produce the same CDR3. J is TRBJ2-7 and V is TRBV9; perhaps TRBD1 as D (5 bases). The germline gives CDR1 SGDLS, CDR2 YYNGEE. The CDR3 contains 15 residues. CDR3: CASSVGQGKAYEQYF. The DNA of the CDR3 is TGTGCCAGCAGCGTAGGGCAGGGAAAGGCCTACGAACAGTACTTC. Full variable domain (rest looked up from reference TRBV9 and TRBJ2-7): DSGVTQTPKHLITATGQRVTLRCSPRSGDLSVYWYQQSLDQGLQFLIQYYNGEERAKGNILERFSAQQFPDLHSELNLSSLELGDSALYFCASSVGQGKAYEQYFGPGTRLTVT.

The sample holds a few counts of this clone. The chain recombines TRBV3-1 (or the pseudogene TRBV3-2) with TRBJ2-7; weak D call: TRBD2 (5 bases). Germline CDR1 LGHDT, CDR2 YNNKEL (reference sequence). This CDR3 region has 15 residues. Between the trimmed V and J ends, which lost 1 base and 2 bases, there was a span of 12 bases. CDR3 sequence reads: CASSQVSRGTYEQYF. DNA of the CDR3: TGTGCCAGCAGCCAAGTGTCACGGGGTACCTACGAGCAGTACTTC.

As DNA, the CDR3 is TGTGCCAGTAGTATAAGGACAGGGAACCACTATGGCTACACCTTC. Amino acids: CASSIRTGNHYGYTF. This sequence joins TRBV19 and TRBJ1-2, with 8 bases aligning to TRBD1. Germline V CDR1 and CDR2: LNHDA, SQIVND (reference sequence). V was pared by 2 bases and J by 3 bases, with 5 bases of the junction left unmatched. The CDR3 runs 15 residues.

V usage is TRBV4-3 and J usage is TRBJ2-1, with 8 bases identical to TRBD2. Looked up from germline, CDR1 is LGHNA and CDR2 is YSLEER. Trimming at V came to 3 bases and at J to 7 bases, leaving 11 bases not matched to a gene. The CDR3 covers 16 residues. The CDR3: CASSQSYREGGNEQFF. CDR3 sequence (DNA): TGCGCCAGCAGCCAGTCATATCGGGAGGGTGGGAATGAGCAGTTCTTC.

As concerns this clone: At the DNA level, this CDR3 is encoded by other sequences in the same sample as well. CDR3 residues: CASSPTHYEQYF. DNA of the CDR3: TGTGCCAGCAGCCCAACCCACTACGAGCAGTACTTC. The chain carries TRBV12-3 or TRBV12-4 and TRBJ2-7; D uncertain. Trimming stripped 6 bases from V and 3 bases from J, with 9 bases between. CDR3 size: 12 residues.

The rearrangement links TRBV19 to TRBJ2-5; 8 bases match TRBD2. CDR3 length: 14 residues. Germline V CDR1 and CDR2: LNHDA, SQIVND (reference sequence). The V and J ends lost 2 bases and 2 bases, in that order; junction bases with no gene match: 1. CDR3 amino acids: CASSITSGQETQYF. The DNA of the CDR3 is TGTGCCAGTAGTATAACTAGCGGTCAAGAGACCCAGTACTTC.

This chain uses TRBV6-5 with TRBJ1-2, with 9 bases matching TRBD1. This CDR3 comprises 15 residues. Germline assignment: CDR1 MNHEY and CDR2 SVGAGI. Trimming removed 4 bases from V and 4 bases from J; junction bases left unmatched: 7. This chain's CDR3 is CASSSDRGRGYGYTF. The CDR3 region has the DNA TGTGCCAGCAGTTCGGACAGGGGACGAGGCTATGGCTACACCTTC.

The V and J genes are TRBV2 and TRBJ1-6; TRBD1 matches 8 bases. The CDR3 spans 15 residues. V gave up 6 bases and J gave up 0 bases; unmatched junction bases: 1. The germline V gene encodes CDR1 SNHLY and CDR2 FYNNEI. The CDR3 region has the DNA TGTGCCAGCAGGACAGGGGTCTCCTATAATTCACCCCTCCACTTT. This translates into CASRTGVSYNSPLHF.

This rearrangement joins TRBV5-1 to TRBJ1-4, with D unclear. V gave up 4 bases and J gave up 5 bases, with 15 bases separating them. The CDR3 covers 15 residues. In germline, CDR1 is SGHRS, CDR2 YFSETQ. The CDR3: CASSPGGTVNEKLFF. CDR3 in DNA: TGCGCCAGCAGCCCGGGCGGAACAGTAAATGAAAAACTGTTTTTT.

The chain joins TRBV29-1 to TRBJ1-1; D gene ambiguous. The germline V gene encodes CDR1 SQVTM and CDR2 ANQGSEA. V was trimmed by 7 bases and J by 0 bases, leaving 12 bases between them. The CDR3 covers 13 residues. CDR3 DNA: TGCAGCGGCTTTGGTGGGGTGAACACTGAAGCTTTCTTT. This sequence encodes CSGFGGVNTEAFF.

The V call is TRBV6-6, the J call TRBJ2-7; a possible D gene is TRBD2 (6 bases). The ends were cut back, 2 bases at V and 3 bases at J, with 11 bases in the middle. The CDR3 is made up of 14 amino acids. In germline, CDR1 is MNHNY, CDR2 SVGAGI (reference sequence). Here the CDR3 DNA reads TGTGCCAGCAGTTACCCCCTGGAGGGCTACGAGCAGTACTTC. Protein product: CASSYPLEGYEQYF.